Below, one T cell receptor beta chain is given with its context. This clonotype was counted a single time. No cognate antigen has been identified for it. Mismatch with germline at one junction end may stem from a read error. According to the germline V gene, CDR1 reads MRHNA and CDR2 reads SNTAGT. Reading from cysteine to phenylalanine, the CDR3 counts 16 amino acids. Of the read, only the CDR3 DNA is kept; its 48 bases are in frame from base 1. Starting from about 500 ng total RNA, TCRbeta-specific cDNA was produced by reverse transcription with a constant-region primer and ProtoScript II reverse transcriptase. The TCRbeta libraries were prepared through three rounds of nested multiplex PCR following a slightly modified ARM-PCR procedure. Each of the first two PCR rounds ran for approximately 9 cycles using multiplex TRBV1-TRBV30 forward primers together with a Cbeta reverse primer. Sample barcodes and Illumina adapters were added in a final 25-cycle PCR with Deep VentR polymerase. Before sequencing, amplicons of 200-500 bp were purified from gel using a QIAquick gel extraction kit. The TCRbeta amplicons were sequenced with 250-bp paired-end reads on an Illumina HiSeq 2500. The study's processing was this. Reads were quality-trimmed with Trimmomatic v0.33, and paired reads were merged with FLASH v1.2.11 to recover full CDR3 sequences. V, D and J germline segments were assigned to the rearranged TCRbeta sequences using MiGEC v1.2.1b. Clonotype statistics and Shannon-Wiener diversity indices were calculated with VDJtools v1.0.0. To reduce sampling bias, subsequent analyses other than the diversity analysis used only the 250 most abundant clonotypes in each sample. TCRdb reworked the public reads: Q25 trimming with fastp, MiXCR clone assembly, productive beta chains retained. When rows share a CDR3 protein, they turn into one entry using the most common DNA and genes. TCRdb, not the original authors, processed these V and J calls. For this sample there are approximately 73,000 distinct CDR3 sequences; 70% to 75% appear just once. Of the sample, roughly 13% is held by the ten largest clones.

Without any cell sorting, total RNA and DNA were extracted together from approximately 22-30 mg of bulk tissue using the AllPrep DNA/RNA mini kit. Between late 2015 and early 2016, a handful of patients in China with histopathologically diagnosed primary liver carcinoma had surgical resection. At the time of sampling, the patients were treatment-naive and had chronic HBV infection. Each tumor was sampled at five spatially separated regions: the tumor centre plus the superior, inferior, left-lateral and right-lateral poles. More than 80% viable tumor cells were found by histology in every tumor sample. Fresh tumor and adjacent tissue pieces were bisected; one half was stored in RNAlater at -80°C, the other sent for histology. The data belong to a study of tumor-infiltrating lymphocytes in primary liver carcinoma (dated 2017 in TCRdb). In the study overall: Of the five patients (three men and two women, aged 30 to 69 years), four had hepatocellular carcinoma and one had combined HCC and intrahepatic cholangiocarcinoma. The five patients had tumors staged T1-T3 N0M0, with maximum diameters ranging from roughly 4 to 10 cm. Samples yielded roughly 3.65 to 7.5 million productive TCRbeta reads; read depth did not differ significantly between tissue types. TCRbeta repertoire sequencing, expression microarrays and whole-exome sequencing were combined in the study across five regions of each liver tumor, with adjacent normal tissue and blood also included. TCRbeta repertoire sequencing covered 35 specimens from 5 patients: approximately 25 tumor regions, 5 adjacent noncancerous liver tissues and 5 peripheral blood samples. To link TCRbeta repertoire diversity to the local molecular phenotype, the 20 to 25 tumor region samples were profiled with Agilent mRNA microarrays. High reproducibility was observed for the technical replicate repertoires, with mean shared-clone rates roughly 0.87 and correlation coefficients above 0.95. Overall study outcomes, separate from this receptor: Only about 7-25% of top clones were present in all five regions of a tumor, suggesting spatial heterogeneity of tumor-infiltrating T cells. Consistent with antigen-driven expansion, pairs of tumor regions showed higher repertoire overlap (mean about 35%) than either tumor-adjacent pairs (approximately 17%) or tumor-blood pairs (roughly 15%). The top 250 clones made up a significantly larger repertoire fraction in tumors than in blood (p = 0.039). Only five patients were included in the study, and the authors note that the findings should be validated in a larger study. Because sequencing covered only the TCR beta chain and unpaired alpha chains were not captured, true repertoire diversity is likely underestimated. Comparison of CD4+ and CD8+ T cell repertoires was precluded by the use of bulk unsorted samples.

The rearranged chain carries TRBV6-4 and TRBJ2-3, with TRBD2 perhaps the D gene, on 5 matching bases. Sequenced material: liver tumor tissue from sampling region 4. The sample's cell subset or site label, in plain terms: tumor region T4, right-lateral pole. The TCR comes from a woman aged 55-69 years with primary liver carcinoma and hepatitis B virus infection. CDR3 reads: CVSSDVTGRSTDTQYF. The bases are TGTGTCAGCAGTGACGTAACGGGAAGGTCCACAGATACGCAGTATTTT.